This T cell receptor beta chain stems from a study of shared clonotypes between healthy human individuals. For the study at large: A donor's plate count was three for CD4 naive and three for CD4 memory; CD8 naive had two and CD8 memory one.

The repertoire was sequenced with immunoSEQ multiplex PCR; TCRdb's copy has only in-frame clones and lacks some. The sample carries around 1.9 million clones, roughly 95% recorded once. V was clipped by 7 bases and J by 5 bases; unmatched bases: 11. Germline CDR1 reads SEHNR; CDR2 reads FQNEAQ (reference sequence). The CDR3 sequence is 15 residues long. Only CD45RO-negative cells positively selected for CCR7 counted as naive CD8 cells, so terminally differentiated effector memory CD45RA+ cells were excluded. The J gene is TRBJ2-3, the V gene TRBV7-9; 8 positions match TRBD1. The sequence was obtained from a man aged 18 to 35 in good health. Some clones in this sample may be carry-over from other donors' samples. The sample taken for sequencing was naive CD8+ T cells from PBMCs. The CDR3, as DNA: TGTGCCAGCACCCCGTTCAGGGGGCTAGGAGATACGCAGTATTTT. Its translation is CASTPFRGLGDTQYF.